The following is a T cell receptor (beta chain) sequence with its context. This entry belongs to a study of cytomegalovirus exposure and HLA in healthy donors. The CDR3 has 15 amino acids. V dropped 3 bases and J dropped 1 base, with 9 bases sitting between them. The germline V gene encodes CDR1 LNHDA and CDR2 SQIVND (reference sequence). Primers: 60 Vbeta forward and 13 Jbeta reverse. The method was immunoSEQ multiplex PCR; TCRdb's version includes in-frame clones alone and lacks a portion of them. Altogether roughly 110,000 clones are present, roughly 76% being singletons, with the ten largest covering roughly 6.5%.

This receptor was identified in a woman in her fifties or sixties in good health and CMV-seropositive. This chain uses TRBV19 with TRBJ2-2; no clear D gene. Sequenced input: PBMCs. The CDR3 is CASSIFHGNTGELFF. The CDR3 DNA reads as TGTGCCAGTAGTATTTTCCACGGGAACACCGGGGAGCTGTTTTTT. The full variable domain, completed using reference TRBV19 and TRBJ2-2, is DGGITQSPKYLFRKEGQNVTLSCEQNLNHDAMYWYRQDPGQGLRLIYYSQIVNDFQKGDIAEGYSVSREKKESFPLTVTSAQKNPTAFYLCASSIFHGNTGELFFGEGSRLTVL.